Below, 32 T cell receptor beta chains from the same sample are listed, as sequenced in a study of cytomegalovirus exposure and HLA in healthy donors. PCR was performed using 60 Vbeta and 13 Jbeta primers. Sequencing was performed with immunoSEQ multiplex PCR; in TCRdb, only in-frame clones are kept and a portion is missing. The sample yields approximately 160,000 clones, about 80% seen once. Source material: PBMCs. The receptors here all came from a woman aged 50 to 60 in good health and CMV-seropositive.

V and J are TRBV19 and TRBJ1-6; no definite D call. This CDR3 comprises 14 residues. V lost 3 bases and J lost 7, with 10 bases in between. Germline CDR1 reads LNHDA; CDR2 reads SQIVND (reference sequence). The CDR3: CASSMWGENSPLHF. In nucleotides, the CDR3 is TGTGCCAGTAGTATGTGGGGAGAAAATTCACCCCTCCACTTT.

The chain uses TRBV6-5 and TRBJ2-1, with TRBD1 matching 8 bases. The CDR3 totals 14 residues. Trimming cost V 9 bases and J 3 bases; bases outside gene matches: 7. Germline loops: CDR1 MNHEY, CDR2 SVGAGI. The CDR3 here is CASQDRALYNEQFF. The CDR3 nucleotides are TGTGCCAGTCAGGACAGGGCTCTCTACAATGAGCAGTTCTTC.

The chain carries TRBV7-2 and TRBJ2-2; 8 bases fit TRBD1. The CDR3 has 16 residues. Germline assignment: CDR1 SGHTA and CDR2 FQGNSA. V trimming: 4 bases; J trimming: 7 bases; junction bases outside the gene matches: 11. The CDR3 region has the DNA TGTGCCAGCAGCTGGATCGGACAGGGCAACCTCGGGGAGCTGTTTTTT. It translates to CASSWIGQGNLGELFF.

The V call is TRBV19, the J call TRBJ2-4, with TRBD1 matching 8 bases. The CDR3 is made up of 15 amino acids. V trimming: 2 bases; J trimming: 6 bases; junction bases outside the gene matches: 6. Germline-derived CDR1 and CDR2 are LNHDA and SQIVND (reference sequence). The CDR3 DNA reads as TGTGCCAGTAGTATAAGACAGGGGAACTTAAACATTCAGTACTTC. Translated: CASSIRQGNLNIQYF.

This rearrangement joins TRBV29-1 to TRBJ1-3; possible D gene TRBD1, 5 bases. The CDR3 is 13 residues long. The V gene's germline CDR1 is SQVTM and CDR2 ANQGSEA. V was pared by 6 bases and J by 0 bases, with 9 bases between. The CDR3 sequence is CSVTDISGNTIYF. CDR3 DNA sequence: TGCAGCGTAACGGACATCTCTGGAAACACCATATATTTT.

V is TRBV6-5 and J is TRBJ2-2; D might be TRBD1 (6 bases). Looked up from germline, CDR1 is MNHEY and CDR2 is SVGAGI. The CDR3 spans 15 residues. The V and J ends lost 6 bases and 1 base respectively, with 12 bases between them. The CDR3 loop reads CASRSLTGNTGELFF. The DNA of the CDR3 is TGTGCCAGCAGGAGTCTGACAGGGAACACCGGGGAGCTGTTTTTT.

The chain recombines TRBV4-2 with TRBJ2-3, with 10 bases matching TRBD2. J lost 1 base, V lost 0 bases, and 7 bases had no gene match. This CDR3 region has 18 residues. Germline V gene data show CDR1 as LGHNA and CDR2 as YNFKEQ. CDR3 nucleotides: TGTGCCAGCAGCCAAGATAGGACCAGCGGGGGGGGCACAGATACGCAGTATTTT. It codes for CASSQDRTSGGGTDTQYF.

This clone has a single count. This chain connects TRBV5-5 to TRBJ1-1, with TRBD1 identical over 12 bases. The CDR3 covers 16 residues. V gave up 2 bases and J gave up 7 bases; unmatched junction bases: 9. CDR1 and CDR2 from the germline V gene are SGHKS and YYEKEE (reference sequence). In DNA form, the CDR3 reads TGTGCCAGCAGCTTCCCGTTGGGACAGGGGGCGGTTGAAGCTTTCTTT. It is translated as CASSFPLGQGAVEAFF.

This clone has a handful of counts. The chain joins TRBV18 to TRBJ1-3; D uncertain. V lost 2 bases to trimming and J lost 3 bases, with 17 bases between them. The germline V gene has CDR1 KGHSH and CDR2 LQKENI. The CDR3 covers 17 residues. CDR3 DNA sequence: TGTGCCAGCTCACCAACGGGGTCCATCGGAGATGGAAACACCATATATTTT. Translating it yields CASSPTGSIGDGNTIYF. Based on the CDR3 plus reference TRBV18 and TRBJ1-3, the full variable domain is NAGVMQNPRHLVRRRGQEARLRCSPMKGHSHVYWYRQLPEEGLKFMVYLQKENIIDESGMPKERFSAEFPKEGPSILRIQQVVRGDSAAYFCASSPTGSIGDGNTIYFGEGSWLTVV.

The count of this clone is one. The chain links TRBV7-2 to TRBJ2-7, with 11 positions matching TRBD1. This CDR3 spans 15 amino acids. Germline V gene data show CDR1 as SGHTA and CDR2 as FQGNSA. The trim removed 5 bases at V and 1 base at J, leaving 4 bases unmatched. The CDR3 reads CASSGQGAGSYEQYF. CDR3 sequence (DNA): TGTGCCAGCAGCGGACAGGGGGCAGGTTCCTACGAGCAGTACTTC.

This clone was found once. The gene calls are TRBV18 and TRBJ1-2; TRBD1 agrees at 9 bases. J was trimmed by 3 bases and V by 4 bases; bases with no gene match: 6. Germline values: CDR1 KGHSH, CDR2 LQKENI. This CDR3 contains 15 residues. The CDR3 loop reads CASSRTGGADYGYTF. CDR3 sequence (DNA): TGTGCCAGCTCACGAACAGGGGGCGCAGACTATGGCTACACCTTC. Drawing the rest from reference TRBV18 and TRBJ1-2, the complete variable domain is NAGVMQNPRHLVRRRGQEARLRCSPMKGHSHVYWYRQLPEEGLKFMVYLQKENIIDESGMPKERFSAEFPKEGPSILRIQQVVRGDSAAYFCASSRTGGADYGYTFGSGTRLTVV.

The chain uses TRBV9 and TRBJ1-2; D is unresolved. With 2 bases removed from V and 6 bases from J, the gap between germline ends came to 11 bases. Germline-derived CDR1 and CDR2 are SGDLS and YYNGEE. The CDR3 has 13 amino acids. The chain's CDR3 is CASSVRADHGYTF. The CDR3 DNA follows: TGTGCCAGCAGCGTGAGGGCGGACCATGGCTACACCTTC.

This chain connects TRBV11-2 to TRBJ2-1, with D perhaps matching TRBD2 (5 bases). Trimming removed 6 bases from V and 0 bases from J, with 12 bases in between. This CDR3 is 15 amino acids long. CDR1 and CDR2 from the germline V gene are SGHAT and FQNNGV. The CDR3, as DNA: TGTGCCAGCAGGTGGAGCGGACCCTCCTACAATGAGCAGTTCTTC. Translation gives CASRWSGPSYNEQFF.

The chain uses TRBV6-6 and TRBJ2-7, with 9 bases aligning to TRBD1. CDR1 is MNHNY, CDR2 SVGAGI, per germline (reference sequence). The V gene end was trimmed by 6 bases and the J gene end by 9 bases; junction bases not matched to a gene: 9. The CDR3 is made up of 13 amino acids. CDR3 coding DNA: TGTGCCAGCAGCCGGGACAGGGAGTCGGCGCAGTACTTC. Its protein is CASSRDRESAQYF.

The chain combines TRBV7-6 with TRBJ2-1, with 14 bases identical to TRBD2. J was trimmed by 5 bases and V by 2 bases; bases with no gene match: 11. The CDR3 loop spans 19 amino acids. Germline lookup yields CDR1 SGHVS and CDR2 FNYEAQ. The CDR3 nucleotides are TGTGCCAGCAGCTTATGGAGGGTGACTAGCGGGGGGGCAAACAATGAGCAGTTCTTC. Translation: CASSLWRVTSGGANNEQFF.

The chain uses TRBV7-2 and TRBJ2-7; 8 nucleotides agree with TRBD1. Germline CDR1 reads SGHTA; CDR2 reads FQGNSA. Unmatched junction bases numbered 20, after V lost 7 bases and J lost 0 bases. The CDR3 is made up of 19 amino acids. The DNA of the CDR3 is TGTGCCAGCATCCCCCTCGGAGACAGGGGCGTTTCAAGCTCCTACGAGCAGTACTTC. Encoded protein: CASIPLGDRGVSSSYEQYF.

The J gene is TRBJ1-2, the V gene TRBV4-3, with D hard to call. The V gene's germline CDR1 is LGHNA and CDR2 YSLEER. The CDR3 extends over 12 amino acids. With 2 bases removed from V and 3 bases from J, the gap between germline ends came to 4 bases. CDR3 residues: CASSQPDYGYTF. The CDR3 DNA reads TGCGCCAGCAGCCAACCCGACTATGGCTACACCTTC.

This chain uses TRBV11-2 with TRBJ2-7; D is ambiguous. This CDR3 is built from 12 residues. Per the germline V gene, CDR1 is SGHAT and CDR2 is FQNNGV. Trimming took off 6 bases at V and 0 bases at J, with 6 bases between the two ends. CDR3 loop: CASSRLSYEQYF. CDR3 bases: TGTGCCAGCAGTAGACTCTCCTACGAGCAGTACTTC. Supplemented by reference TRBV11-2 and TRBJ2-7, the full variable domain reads EAGVAQSPRYKIIEKRQSVAFWCNPISGHATLYWYQQILGQGPKLLIQFQNNGVVDDSQLPKDRFSAERLKGVDSTLKIQPAKLEDSAVYLCASSRLSYEQYFGPGTRLTVT.

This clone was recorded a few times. The chain's CDR3 is CASALRVSSYNEQFF. DNA of the CDR3: TGTGCCAGCGCACTCCGAGTAAGCTCCTACAATGAGCAGTTCTTC. The gene calls are TRBV18 and TRBJ2-1; no definite D call. This CDR3 contains 15 residues. Trimming removed 8 bases at V and 0 bases at J, with 14 bases between. Germline CDR1 reads KGHSH; CDR2 reads LQKENI.

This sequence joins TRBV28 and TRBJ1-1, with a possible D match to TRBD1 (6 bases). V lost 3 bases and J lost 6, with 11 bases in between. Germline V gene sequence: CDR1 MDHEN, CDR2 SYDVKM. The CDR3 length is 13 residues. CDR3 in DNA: TGTGCCAGCAGTTTGCCACAGGGCCCTGAAGCTTTCTTT. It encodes CASSLPQGPEAFF.

Here the CDR3 DNA reads TGTGCCAGCAGCTTACAACCCCCGGAGCAGTCGAGAAGACCCCTCCACTTT. Amino acids: CASSLQPPEQSRRPLHF. The chain links TRBV7-2 to TRBJ1-6; D ambiguous. The CDR3 runs 17 residues. V was pared by 2 bases and J by 12 bases, with 23 bases between. CDR1 is SGHTA, CDR2 FQGNSA, per germline.

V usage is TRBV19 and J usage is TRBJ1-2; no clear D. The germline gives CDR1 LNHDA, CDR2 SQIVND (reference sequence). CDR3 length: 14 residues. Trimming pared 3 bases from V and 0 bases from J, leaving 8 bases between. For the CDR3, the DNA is TGTGCCAGTAGTATGAGTTCTACTAACTATGGCTACACCTTC. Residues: CASSMSSTNYGYTF.

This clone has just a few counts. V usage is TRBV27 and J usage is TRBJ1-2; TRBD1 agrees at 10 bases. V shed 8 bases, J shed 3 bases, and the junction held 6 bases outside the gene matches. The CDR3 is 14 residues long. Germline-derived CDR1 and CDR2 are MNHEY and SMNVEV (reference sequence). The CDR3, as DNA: TGTGCCAGCCGATTGACAGGGGGCTACTATGGCTACACCTTC. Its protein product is CASRLTGGYYGYTF.

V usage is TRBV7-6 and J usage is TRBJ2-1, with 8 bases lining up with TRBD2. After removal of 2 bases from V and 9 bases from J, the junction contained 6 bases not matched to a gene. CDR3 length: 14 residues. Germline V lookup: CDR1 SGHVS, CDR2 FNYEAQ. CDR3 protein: CASSLNSGNGEQFF. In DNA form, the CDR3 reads TGTGCCAGCAGCTTAAATAGCGGGAATGGTGAGCAGTTCTTC.

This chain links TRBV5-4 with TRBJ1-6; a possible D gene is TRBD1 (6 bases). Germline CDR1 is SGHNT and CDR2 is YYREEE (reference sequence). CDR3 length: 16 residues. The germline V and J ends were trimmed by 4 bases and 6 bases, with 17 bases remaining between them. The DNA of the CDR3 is TGTGCCAGCAGCACGGTAGGCCAGGGGCTTAATTCACCCCTCCACTTT. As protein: CASSTVGQGLNSPLHF.

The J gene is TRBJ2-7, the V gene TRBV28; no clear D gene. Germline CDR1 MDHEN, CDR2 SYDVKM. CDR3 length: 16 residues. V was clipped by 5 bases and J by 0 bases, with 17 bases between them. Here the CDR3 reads CASSPSYQVASYEQYF. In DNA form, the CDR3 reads TGTGCCAGCAGTCCGTCATACCAGGTTGCCTCCTACGAGCAGTACTTC. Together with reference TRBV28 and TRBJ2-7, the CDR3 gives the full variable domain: DVKVTQSSRYLVKRTGEKVFLECVQDMDHENMFWYRQDPGLGLRLIYFSYDVKMKEKGDIPEGYSVSREKKERFSLILESASTNQTSMYLCASSPSYQVASYEQYFGPGTRLTVT.

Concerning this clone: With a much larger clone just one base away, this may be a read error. The CDR3 bases are TGTGCCAGCAGCGAGAGCTCTGGAAACACCATATATTTT. This translates into CASSESSGNTIYF. J is TRBJ1-3 and V is TRBV9; D gene unclear. Germline V CDR1 and CDR2: SGDLS, YYNGEE. Trimming shortened V by 3 bases and J by 0 bases, and 4 bases separated the two germline ends. The CDR3 length is 13 residues.

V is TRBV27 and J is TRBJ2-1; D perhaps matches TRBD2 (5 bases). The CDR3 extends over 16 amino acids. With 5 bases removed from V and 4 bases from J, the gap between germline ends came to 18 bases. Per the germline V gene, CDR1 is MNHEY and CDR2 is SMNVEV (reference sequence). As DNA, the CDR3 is TGTGCCAGCAGTCCCACCCCGGACTGGACTTACAATGAGCAGTTCTTC. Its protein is CASSPTPDWTYNEQFF.

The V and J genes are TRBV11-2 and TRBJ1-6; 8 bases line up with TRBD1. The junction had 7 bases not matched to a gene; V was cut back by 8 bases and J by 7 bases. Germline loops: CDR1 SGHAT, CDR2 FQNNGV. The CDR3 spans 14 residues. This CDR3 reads CASAGQGGNSPLHF. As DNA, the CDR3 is TGTGCCAGCGCTGGACAGGGAGGCAATTCACCCCTCCACTTT. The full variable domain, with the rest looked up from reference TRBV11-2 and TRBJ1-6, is EAGVAQSPRYKIIEKRQSVAFWCNPISGHATLYWYQQILGQGPKLLIQFQNNGVVDDSQLPKDRFSAERLKGVDSTLKIQPAKLEDSAVYLCASAGQGGNSPLHFGNGTRLTVT.

DNA for the CDR3: TGTGCCAGCAGCCCGGGGAACTCCTACGAGCAGTACTTC. Translation: CASSPGNSYEQYF. The J gene is TRBJ2-7, the V gene TRBV14; tentative D call: TRBD2 (5 bases). CDR1 is SGHDN, CDR2 FVKESK, per germline. Deletions cut 4 bases from V and 0 bases from J, with 7 bases between. This CDR3 spans 13 amino acids.

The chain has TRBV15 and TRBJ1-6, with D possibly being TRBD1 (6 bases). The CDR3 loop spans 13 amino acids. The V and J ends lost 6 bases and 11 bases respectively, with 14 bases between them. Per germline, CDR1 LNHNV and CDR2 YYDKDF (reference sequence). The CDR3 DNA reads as TGTGCCACCAGTTCCAGGGGTTTGGCACCCCTCCACTTT. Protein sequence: CATSSRGLAPLHF. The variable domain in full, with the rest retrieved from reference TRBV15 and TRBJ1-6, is DAMVIQNPRYQVTQFGKPVTLSCSQTLNHNVMYWYQQKSSQAPKLLFHYYDKDFNNEADTPDNFQSRRPNTSFCFLDIRSPGLGDTAMYLCATSSRGLAPLHFGNGTRLTVT.

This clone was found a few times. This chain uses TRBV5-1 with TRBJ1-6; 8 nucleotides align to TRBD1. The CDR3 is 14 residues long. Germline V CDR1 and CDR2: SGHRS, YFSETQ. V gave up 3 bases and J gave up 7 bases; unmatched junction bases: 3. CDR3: CASSWDRQNSPLHF. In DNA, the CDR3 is TGCGCCAGCAGCTGGGACAGGCAGAATTCACCCCTCCACTTT.